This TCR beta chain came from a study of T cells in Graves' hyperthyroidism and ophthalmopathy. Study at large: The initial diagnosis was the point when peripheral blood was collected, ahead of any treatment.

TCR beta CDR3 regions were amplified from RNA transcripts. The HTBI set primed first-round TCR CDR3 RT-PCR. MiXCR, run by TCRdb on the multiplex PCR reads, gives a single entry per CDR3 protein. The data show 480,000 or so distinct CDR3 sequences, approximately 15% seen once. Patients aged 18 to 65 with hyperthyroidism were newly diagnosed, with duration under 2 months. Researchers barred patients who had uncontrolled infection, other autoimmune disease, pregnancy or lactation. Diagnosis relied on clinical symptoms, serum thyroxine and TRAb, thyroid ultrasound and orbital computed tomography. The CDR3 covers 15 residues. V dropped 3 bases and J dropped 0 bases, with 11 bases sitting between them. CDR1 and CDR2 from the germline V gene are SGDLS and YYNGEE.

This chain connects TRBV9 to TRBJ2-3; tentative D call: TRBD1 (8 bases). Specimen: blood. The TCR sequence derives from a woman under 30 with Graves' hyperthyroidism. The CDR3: CASSEQGGSTDTQYF. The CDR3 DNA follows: TGTGCCAGCAGCGAACAGGGGGGGAGCACAGATACGCAGTATTTT.